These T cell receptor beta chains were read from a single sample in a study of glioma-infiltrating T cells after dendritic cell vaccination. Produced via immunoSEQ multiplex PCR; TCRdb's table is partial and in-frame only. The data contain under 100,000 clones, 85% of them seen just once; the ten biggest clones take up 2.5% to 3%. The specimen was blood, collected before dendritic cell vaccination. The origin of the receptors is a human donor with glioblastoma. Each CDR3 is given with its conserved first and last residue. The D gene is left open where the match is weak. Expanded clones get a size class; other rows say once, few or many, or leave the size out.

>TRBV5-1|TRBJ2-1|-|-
CASSSGLTSEQFF
TGCGCCAGCAGCTCTGGACTGACCAGTGAGCAGTTCTTC
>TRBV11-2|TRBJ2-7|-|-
CASSLRSTLRNEQYF
TGTGCCAGCAGCTTAAGGTCTACCCTCAGGAACGAGCAGTACTTC
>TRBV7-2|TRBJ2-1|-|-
CASSPPAGARVGEQFF
TGTGCCAGCAGCCCCCCCGCGGGGGCTCGGGTAGGTGAGCAGTTCTTC
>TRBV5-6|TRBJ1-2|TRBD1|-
CASSPSQGNYGYTF
TGTGCCAGCAGCCCCTCACAGGGGAACTATGGCTACACCTTC
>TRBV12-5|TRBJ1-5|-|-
CASGLIQISNQPQHF
TGTGCTAGTGGTTTGATACAAATTAGCAATCAGCCCCAGCATTTT
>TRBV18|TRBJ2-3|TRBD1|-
CASSPSTGGTDTQYF
TGTGCCAGCTCACCGAGTACAGGGGGGACAGATACGCAGTATTTT
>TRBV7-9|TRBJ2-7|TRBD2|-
CASSPSGTSGNEQYF
TGTGCCAGCAGCCCATCCGGGACTAGCGGCAACGAGCAGTACTTC
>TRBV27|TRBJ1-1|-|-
CASRETPGGTEAFF
TGTGCCAGCAGAGAAACCCCGGGGGGCACTGAAGCTTTCTTT
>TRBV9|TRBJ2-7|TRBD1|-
CASSARQGAYEQYF
TGTGCCAGCAGCGCGAGACAGGGGGCCTACGAGCAGTACTTC
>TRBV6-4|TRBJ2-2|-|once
CASSDWQNTGELFF
TGTGCCAGCAGTGACTGGCAGAACACCGGGGAGCTGTTTTTT
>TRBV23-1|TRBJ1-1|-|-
CASSQPAPVSTEAFF
TGCGCCAGCAGTCAACCCGCGCCCGTAAGCACTGAAGCTTTCTTT
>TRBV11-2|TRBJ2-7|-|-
CASSQYRGRNEQYF
TGTGCCAGCAGTCAGTATCGGGGGAGGAACGAGCAGTACTTC
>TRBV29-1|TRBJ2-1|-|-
CSVDWAYSSSYNEQFF
TGCAGCGTTGATTGGGCTTACAGTAGCTCCTACAATGAGCAGTTCTTC
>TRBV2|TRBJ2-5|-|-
CASSREKTQYF
TGTGCCAGCAGCAGGGAAAAGACCCAGTACTTC
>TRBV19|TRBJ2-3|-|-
CASSSVSTDTQYF
TGTGCCAGTTCCTCGGTCAGCACAGATACGCAGTATTTT
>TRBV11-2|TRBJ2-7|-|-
CASSLVLAGRYEQYF
TGTGCCAGCAGCTTAGTTTTGGCAGGGCGCTACGAGCAGTACTTC
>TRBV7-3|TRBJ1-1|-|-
CASSLGQGNTEAFF
TGTGCCAGCAGCTTAGGGCAGGGGAACACTGAAGCTTTCTTT
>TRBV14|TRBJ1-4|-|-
CASSQRAAGNEKLFF
TGTGCCAGCAGCCAACGGGCCGCGGGAAATGAAAAACTGTTTTTT
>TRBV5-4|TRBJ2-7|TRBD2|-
CASSSPGGPIYEQYF
TGTGCCAGCAGCTCCCCGGGAGGGCCTATCTACGAGCAGTACTTC
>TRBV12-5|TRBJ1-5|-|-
CASGLSGTSASQPQHF
TGTGCTAGTGGTTTGTCCGGGACATCGGCTAGCCAGCCCCAGCATTTT
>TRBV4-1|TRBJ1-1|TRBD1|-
CASSPTQGEVTEAFF
TGCGCCAGCAGCCCAACGCAGGGGGAAGTCACTGAAGCTTTCTTT
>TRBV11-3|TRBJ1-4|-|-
CASSFTDPNEKLFF
TGTGCCAGCAGCTTCACAGACCCTAATGAAAAACTGTTTTTT
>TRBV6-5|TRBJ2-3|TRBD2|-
CASSWTSGLLTDTQYF
TGTGCCAGCAGTTGGACTAGCGGACTCCTCACAGATACGCAGTATTTT
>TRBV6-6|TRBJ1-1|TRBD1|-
CASRGDRKLNTEAFF
TGTGCCAGCAGGGGGGACAGAAAACTGAACACTGAAGCTTTCTTT